The clone carrying this TCR beta chain was detected ten times or more. Its antigen is currently unknown. The sample comes from a study of T cells after posttransplantation cyclophosphamide. Study results and limitations: Later blood repertoires were often dominated by clones from the donor CD8+ memory compartment.

Sequencing used immunoSEQ multiplex PCR; TCRdb keeps in-frame clones, though not all of them. The record shows 10,000 to 15,000 clones for this sample, with no singletons present. The V segment lost 6 bases and the J segment 4 bases; nucleotides outside the gene matches: 5. The CDR3 has 15 amino acids. The chain combines TRBV12-3 or TRBV12-4 with TRBJ1-5; the match to TRBD1 covers 11 bases. Sequencing used PBMCs. The TCR sequence derives from a woman aged 40 to 49 in good health, CMV-negative, and a related stem cell transplant donor. CDR3 sequence reads: CASRPGQGANQPQHF. CDR3 sequence (DNA): TGTGCCAGCAGACCTGGACAGGGGGCGAATCAGCCCCAGCATTTT.